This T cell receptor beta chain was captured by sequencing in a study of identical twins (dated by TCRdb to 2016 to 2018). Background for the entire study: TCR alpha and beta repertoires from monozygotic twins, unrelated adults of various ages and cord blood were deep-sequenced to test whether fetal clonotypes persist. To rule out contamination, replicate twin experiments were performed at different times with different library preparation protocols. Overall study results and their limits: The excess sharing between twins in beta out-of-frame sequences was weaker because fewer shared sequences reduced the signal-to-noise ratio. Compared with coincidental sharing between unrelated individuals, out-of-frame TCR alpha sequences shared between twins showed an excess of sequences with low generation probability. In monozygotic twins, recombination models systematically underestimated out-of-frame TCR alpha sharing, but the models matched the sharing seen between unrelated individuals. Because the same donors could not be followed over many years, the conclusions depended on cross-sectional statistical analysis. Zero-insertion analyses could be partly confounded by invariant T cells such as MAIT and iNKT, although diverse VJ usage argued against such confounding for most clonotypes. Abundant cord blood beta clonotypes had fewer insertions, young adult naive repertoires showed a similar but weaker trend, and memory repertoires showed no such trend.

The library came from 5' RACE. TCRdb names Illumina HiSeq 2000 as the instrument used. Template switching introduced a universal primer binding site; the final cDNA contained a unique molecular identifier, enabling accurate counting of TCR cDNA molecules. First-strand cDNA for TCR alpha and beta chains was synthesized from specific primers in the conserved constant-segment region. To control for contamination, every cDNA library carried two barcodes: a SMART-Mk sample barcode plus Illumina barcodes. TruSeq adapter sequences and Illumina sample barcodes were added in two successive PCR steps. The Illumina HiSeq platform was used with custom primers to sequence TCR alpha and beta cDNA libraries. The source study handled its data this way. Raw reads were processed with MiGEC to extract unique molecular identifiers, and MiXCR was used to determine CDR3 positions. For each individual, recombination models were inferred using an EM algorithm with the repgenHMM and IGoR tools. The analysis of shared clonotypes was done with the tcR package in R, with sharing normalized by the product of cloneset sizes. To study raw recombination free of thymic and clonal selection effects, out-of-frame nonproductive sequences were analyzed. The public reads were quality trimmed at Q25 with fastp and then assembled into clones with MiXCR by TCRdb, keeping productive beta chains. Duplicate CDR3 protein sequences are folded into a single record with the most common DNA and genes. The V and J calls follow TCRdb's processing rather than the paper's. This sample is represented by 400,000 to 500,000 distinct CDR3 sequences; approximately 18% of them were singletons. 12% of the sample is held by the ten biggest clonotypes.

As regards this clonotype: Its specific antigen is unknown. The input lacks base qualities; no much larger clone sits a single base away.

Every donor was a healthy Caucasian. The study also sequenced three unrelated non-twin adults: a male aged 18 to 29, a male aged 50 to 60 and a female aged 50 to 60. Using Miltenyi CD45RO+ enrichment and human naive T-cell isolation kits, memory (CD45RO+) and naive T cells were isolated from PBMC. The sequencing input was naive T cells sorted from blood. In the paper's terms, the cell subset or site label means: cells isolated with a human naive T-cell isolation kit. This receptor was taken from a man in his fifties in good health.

The CDR3 protein: CASSLHTGLAYEQYF. The DNA reads as follows: TGTGCCAGCAGCCTGCACACGGGACTAGCCTACGAGCAGTACTTC. The sequence is built from TRBV4-2 and TRBJ2-7, and 8 junctional nucleotides match TRBD2. Via the germline V gene, CDR1 is LGHNA and CDR2 YNFKEQ. Trimming removed 4 bases from V and 2 bases from J; the gene matches leave 7 bases unexplained. The CDR3 holds 15 amino acids from the cysteine to the phenylalanine. CDR3 DNA is the only sequence kept; it has 45 bases, read in frame from the first base.